The subject of this entry is one T cell receptor (beta chain). The TCR beta CDR3 regions underwent amplification using RNA transcripts as the source. HTBI primers were used for first-round RT-PCR of the TCR CDR3. One entry per CDR3 protein results from TCRdb running MiXCR on the multiplex PCR reads. Here the sample spans under 550,000 distinct CDR3 sequences, roughly an eighth being singletons. This sample stems from a study of T cells in Graves' hyperthyroidism and ophthalmopathy. Germline values: CDR1 MNHNS, CDR2 SASEGT. The length of the CDR3 is 12 residues. Trimming took off 7 bases at V and 4 bases at J, with 10 bases between the two ends.

J is TRBJ1-2 and V is TRBV6-1; no firm D call. This sequence was found in a young woman with Graves' hyperthyroidism. The sequenced material came from blood. This CDR3 is CASKNSTYGYTF. DNA of the CDR3: TGTGCCAGCAAAAATTCCACCTATGGCTACACCTTC.